This paragraph reports one TCR beta chain. Its antigen is not identified. Reverse transcription of all isolated RNA meant that expressed TCRB transcripts were sequenced. Here immunoSEQ multiplex PCR was the method, and the copy in TCRdb shows in-frame clones only, minus some. The sample holds about 640,000 clones, around an eighth seen once. This record belongs to a study of beta chain features in type 1 diabetes. CDR1 LNHDA and CDR2 SQIVND come from the germline V gene (reference sequence). Trimming stripped 6 bases from V and 1 base from J, with 9 bases between. The CDR3 spans 13 residues. Study-wide points: TCRB CDR3 length was moderately but significantly reduced in all four CD4+ subsets of Type 1 diabetes patients.

The material sequenced was naive CD4+ T cells from blood. The TCR was taken from a man aged 25-45 years with type 1 diabetes. This chain uses TRBV19 with TRBJ2-5, with D perhaps matching TRBD2 (6 bases). The CDR3 DNA follows: TGTGCCAGTAGGCGGGGTGTCCAAGAGACCCAGTACTTC. This gives the protein CASRRGVQETQYF.